Included here is one TCR beta chain sequence, with context. The sample carries other DNA sequences with the same CDR3. Germline lookup yields CDR1 MNHEY and CDR2 SVGAGI. Trimming shortened V by 2 bases and J by 2 bases, and 9 bases separated the two germline ends. This CDR3 is built from 14 residues. The data belong to a study of blood T cell repertoires in COVID-19. The wider study: Collection of acute and convalescent COVID-19 samples took place in the United States, Italy and Spain. Sources were T cells, B-cell-depleted T cells, or PBMCs; the material itself was cDNA or gDNA.

TCRdb keeps only in-frame clones here, not all; method: immunoSEQ multiplex PCR. The repertoire holds 200,000 to 300,000 clones, with about four fifths as singletons. Seattle participants joined during active infection and were tracked over time. What was sequenced was peripheral blood. The receptor was isolated from a woman aged 80 or older with COVID-19, enrolled during active disease. This chain joins TRBV6-5 and TRBJ1-2; TRBD1 might be the D (5 bases). DNA for the CDR3: TGTGCCAGCAGTTACGGGGGAGGAAACTATGGCTACACCTTC. Translated, it gives CASSYGGGNYGYTF.